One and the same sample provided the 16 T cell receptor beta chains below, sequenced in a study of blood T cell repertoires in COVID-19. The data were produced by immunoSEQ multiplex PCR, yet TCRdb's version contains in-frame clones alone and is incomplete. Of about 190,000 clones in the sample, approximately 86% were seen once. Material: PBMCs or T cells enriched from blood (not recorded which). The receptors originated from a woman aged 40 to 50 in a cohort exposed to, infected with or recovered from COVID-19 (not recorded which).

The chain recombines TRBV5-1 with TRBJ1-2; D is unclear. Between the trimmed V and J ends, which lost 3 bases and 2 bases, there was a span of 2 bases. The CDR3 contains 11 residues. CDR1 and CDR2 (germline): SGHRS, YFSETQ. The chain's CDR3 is CASSSNYGYTF. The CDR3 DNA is TGCGCCAGCAGCTCGAACTATGGCTACACCTTC.

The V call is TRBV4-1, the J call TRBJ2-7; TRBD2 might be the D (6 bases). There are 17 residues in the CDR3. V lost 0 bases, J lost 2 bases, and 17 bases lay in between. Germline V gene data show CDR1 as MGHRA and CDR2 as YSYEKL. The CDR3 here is CASSQDWGVRSTYEQYF. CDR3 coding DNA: TGCGCCAGCAGCCAAGATTGGGGGGTGCGCAGTACCTACGAGCAGTACTTC.

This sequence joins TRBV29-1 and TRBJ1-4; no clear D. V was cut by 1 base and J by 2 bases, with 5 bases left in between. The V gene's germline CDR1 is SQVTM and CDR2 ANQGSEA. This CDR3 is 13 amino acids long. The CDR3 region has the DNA TGCAGCGTTGAAGGTCCGACTAATGAAAAACTGTTTTTT. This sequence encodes CSVEGPTNEKLFF.

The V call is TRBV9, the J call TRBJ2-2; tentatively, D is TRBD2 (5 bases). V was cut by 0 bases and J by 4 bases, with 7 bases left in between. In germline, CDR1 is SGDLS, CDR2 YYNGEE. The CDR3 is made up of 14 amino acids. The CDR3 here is CASSVGGFTGELFF. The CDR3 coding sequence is TGTGCCAGCAGCGTAGGAGGGTTCACCGGGGAGCTGTTTTTT.

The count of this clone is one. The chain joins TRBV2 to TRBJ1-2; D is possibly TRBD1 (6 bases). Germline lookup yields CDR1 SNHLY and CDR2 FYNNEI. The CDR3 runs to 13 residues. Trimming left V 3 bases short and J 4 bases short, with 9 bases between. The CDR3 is CASSEGTTYGYTF. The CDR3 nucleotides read TGTGCCAGCAGTGAGGGGACAACCTATGGCTACACCTTC. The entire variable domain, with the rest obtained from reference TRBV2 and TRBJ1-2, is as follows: EPEVTQTPSHQVTQMGQEVILRCVPISNHLYFYWYRQILGQKVEFLVSFYNNEISEKSEIFDDQFSVERPDGSNFTLKIRSTKLEDSAMYFCASSEGTTYGYTFGSGTRLTVV.

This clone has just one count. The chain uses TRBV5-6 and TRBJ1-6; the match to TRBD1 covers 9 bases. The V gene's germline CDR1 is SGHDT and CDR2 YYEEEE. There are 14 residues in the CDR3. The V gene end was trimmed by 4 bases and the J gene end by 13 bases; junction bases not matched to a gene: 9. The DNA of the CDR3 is TGTGCCAGCAGCAATGGACAGGGGCGTTCCCCCCTCCACTTT. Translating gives CASSNGQGRSPLHF.

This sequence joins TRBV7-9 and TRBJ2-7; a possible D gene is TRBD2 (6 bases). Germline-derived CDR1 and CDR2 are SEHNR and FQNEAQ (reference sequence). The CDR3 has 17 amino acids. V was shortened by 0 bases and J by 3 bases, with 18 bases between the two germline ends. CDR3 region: CASSLARFGTDYYEQYF. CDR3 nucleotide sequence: TGTGCCAGCAGCTTAGCTCGGTTCGGGACGGACTACTACGAGCAGTACTTC.

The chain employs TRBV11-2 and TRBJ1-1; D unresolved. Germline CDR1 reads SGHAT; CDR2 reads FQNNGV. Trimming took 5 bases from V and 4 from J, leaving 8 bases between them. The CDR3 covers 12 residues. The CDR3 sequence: CASSVVSTEAFF. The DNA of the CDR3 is TGTGCCAGCAGCGTAGTTAGCACTGAAGCTTTCTTT.

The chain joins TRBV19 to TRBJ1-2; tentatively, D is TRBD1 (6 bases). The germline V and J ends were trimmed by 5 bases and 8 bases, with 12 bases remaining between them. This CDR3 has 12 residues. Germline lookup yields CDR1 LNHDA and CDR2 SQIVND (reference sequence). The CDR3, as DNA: TGTGCCAGTAGTTACAGGGAGGGAGGCTACACCTTC. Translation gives CASSYREGGYTF. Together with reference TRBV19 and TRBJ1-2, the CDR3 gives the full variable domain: DGGITQSPKYLFRKEGQNVTLSCEQNLNHDAMYWYRQDPGQGLRLIYYSQIVNDFQKGDIAEGYSVSREKKESFPLTVTSAQKNPTAFYLCASSYREGGYTFGSGTRLTVV.

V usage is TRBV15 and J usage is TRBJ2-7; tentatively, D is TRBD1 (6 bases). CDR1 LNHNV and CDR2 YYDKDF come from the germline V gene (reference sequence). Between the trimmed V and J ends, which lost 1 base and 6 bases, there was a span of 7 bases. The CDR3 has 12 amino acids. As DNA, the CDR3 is TGTGCCACCAGCAGAGCAGGGGTCGAGCAGTACTTC. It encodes CATSRAGVEQYF.

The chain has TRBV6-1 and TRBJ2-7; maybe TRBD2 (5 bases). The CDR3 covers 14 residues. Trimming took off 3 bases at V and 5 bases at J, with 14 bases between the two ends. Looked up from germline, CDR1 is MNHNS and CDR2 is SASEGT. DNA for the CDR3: TGTGCCAGCAGTGAGCTAGCCACCTCGCACGAGCAGTACTTC. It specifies CASSELATSHEQYF.

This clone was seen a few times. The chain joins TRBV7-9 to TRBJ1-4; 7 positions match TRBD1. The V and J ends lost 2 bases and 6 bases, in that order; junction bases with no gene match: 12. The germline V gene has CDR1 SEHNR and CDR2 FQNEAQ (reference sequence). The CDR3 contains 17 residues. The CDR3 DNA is TGTGCCAGCAGCTTAACAGGGGCAGGGAATGAGGATGAAAAACTGTTTTTT. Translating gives CASSLTGAGNEDEKLFF. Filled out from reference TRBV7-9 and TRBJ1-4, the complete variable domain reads DTGVSQNPRHKITKRGQNVTFRCDPISEHNRLYWYRQTLGQGPEFLTYFQNEAQLEKSRLLSDRFSAERPKGSFSTLEIQRTEQGDSAMYLCASSLTGAGNEDEKLFFGSGTQLSVL.

Here the CDR3 reads CASRASGSATDTQYF. Here the CDR3 DNA reads TGTGCCAGCAGAGCTAGCGGGAGTGCCACAGATACGCAGTATTTT. The chain couples TRBV7-9 to TRBJ2-3; 10 nucleotides match TRBD2. In germline, CDR1 is SEHNR, CDR2 FQNEAQ (reference sequence). The CDR3 has 15 residues. V dropped 6 bases and J dropped 2; count of bases not matched to a gene: 5.

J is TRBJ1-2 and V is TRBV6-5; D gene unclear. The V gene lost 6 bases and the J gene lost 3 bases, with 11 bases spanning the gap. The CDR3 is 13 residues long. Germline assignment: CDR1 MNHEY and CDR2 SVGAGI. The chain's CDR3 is CASSQAEYYGYTF. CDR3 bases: TGTGCCAGCAGCCAGGCAGAGTACTATGGCTACACCTTC.

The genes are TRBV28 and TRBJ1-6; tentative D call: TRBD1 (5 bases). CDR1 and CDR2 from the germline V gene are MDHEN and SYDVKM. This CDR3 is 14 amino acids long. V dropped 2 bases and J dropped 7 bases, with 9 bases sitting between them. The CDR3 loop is CASSLGKGNSPLHF. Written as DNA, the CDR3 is TGTGCCAGCAGTTTAGGGAAGGGGAATTCACCCCTCCACTTT.

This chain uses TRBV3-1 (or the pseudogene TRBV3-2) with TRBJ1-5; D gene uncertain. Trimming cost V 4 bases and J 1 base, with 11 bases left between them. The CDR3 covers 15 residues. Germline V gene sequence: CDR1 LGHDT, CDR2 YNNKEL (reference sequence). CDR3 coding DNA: TGTGCCAGCAGCCCTAACGTACGGAGCAATCAGCCCCAGCATTTT. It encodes CASSPNVRSNQPQHF.